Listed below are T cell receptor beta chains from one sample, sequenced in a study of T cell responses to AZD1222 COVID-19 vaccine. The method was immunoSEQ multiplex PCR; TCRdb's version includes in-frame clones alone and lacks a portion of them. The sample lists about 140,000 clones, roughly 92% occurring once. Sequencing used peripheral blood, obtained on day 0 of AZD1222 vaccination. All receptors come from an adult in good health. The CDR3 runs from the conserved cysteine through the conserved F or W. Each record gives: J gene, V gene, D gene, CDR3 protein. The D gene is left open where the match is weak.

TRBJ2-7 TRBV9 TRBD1 CASSVYPDRSYEQYF
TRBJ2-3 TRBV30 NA CAWSRKASTDTQYF
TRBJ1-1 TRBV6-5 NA CASSPGLLNTEAFF
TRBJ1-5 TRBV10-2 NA CASSDWSRGGQPQHF
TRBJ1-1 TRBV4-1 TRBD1 CASSQGGRGAFF
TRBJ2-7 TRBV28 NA CASSLARGGPRSSYEQYF
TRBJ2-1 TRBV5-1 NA CASSVRTDYNEQFF
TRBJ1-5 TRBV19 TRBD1 CASSMWDRYQPQHF
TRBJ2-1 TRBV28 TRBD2 CASSSRRRGLAGGPGQFF
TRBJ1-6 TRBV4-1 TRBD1 CASSQDGQANSPLHF
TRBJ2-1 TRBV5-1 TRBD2 CASTMRTAGGLAGSWEQFF
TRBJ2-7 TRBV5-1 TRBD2 CASSRRDYAYEQYF
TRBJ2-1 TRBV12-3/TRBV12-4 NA CASSQYNEQFF
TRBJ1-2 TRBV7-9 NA CASSFNDRIGNYGYTF
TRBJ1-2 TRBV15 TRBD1 CATSRDQTGGGYTF
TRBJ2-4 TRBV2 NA CASSEAVGLGTNIQYF
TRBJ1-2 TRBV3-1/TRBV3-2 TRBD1 CASSPARTGSVYTF
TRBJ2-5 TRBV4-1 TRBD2 CASRPTSGAGETQYF
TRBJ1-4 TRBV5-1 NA CASSLEGQFGEKLFF
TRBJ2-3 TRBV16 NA CASSPGGAQYF
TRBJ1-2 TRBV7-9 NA CASSLELGGNYGYTF
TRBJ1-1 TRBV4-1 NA CASSFRVLNTEAFF
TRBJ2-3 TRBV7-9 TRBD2 CASTQGGTSGKSDTQYF
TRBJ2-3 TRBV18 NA CASSPGADTQYF
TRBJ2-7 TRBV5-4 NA CASSLGSDTYEQYF
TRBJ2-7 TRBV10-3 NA CAISDRLLTYEQYF
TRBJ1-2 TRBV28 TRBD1 CASKTRQGAVASSYGYTF
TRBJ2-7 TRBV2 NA CASSGEEGSNVITYEQYF
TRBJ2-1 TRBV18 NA CASSPGARAYNEQFF
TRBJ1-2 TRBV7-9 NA CASSIGLGGNGYTF
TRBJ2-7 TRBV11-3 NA CASSLVKADEQYF
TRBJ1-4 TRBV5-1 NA CASSLAVNNEKLFF
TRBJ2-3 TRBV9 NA CASSRTLDTQYF
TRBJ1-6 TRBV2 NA CASSEMLGVSPLHF
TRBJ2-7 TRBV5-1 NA CASSDTAAPYEQYF
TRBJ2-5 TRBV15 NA CATSPNFRLGDQETQYF
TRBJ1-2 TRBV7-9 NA CASSLAGAGGDGYTF
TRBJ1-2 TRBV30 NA CAWSYRVDYGYTF
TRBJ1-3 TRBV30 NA CAWSEVFSGNTIYF
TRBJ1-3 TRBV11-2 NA CASSLVRQFGNTIYF
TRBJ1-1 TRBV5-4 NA CASSRTRHTEAFF
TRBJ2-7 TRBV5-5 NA CASSLRSSYEQYF
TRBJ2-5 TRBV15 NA CATRSSGHLKTQYF
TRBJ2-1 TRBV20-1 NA CSALEYEQFF
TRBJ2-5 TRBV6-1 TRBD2 CASSELVAGFQETQYF
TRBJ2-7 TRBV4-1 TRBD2 CASSLGLAGVWEQYF
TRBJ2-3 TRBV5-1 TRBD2 CASSLASGSGADTQYF
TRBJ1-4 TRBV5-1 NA CASRRGLPVYEKLFF
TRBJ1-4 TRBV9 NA CASSVGRGLHEKLFF
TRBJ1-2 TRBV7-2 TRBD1 CASSLGRRQGVNGYTF
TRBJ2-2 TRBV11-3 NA CASSRLTGARELFF
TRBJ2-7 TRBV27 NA CASSSGVLFSYEQYF
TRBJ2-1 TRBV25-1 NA CASTDRFHNEQFF
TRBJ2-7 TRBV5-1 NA CASSGVGKMDF
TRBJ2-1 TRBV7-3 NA CASSQGLSSYNEQFF
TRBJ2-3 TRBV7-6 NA CASSLLEDSTTDTQYF
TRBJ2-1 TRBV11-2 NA CASRRSSFLRPAGPNEQFF